This T cell receptor (beta chain) was recorded in a study of cytomegalovirus exposure and HLA in healthy donors. Study at large: Both the 100 to 150 validation repertoires and the approximately 640 first-cohort repertoires used the same platform, as reported by a later analysis.

Overall study findings and caveats: In vitro data verified a few CMV-associated chains as specific for CMV antigens.

The data were produced by immunoSEQ multiplex PCR, yet TCRdb's version contains in-frame clones alone and is incomplete. Of 150,000 or so clones in the sample, nearly 90% are singletons; the top ten hold 9%. Germline assignment: CDR1 SNHLY and CDR2 FYNNEI. CDR3 length: 17 residues. V was clipped by 7 bases and J by 0 bases; unmatched bases: 7. Notes on this clone: Its target is unknown.

This clonotype originated in a woman aged 18-35 years in good health and CMV-seropositive. The chain joins TRBV2 to TRBJ2-1, with TRBD1 identical over 12 bases. The sample taken for sequencing was PBMCs. The CDR3 region has the DNA TGTGCCAGCAATCCGGGACAGGGGGCCGGCTCCTACAATGAGCAGTTCTTC. Encoded protein: CASNPGQGAGSYNEQFF.